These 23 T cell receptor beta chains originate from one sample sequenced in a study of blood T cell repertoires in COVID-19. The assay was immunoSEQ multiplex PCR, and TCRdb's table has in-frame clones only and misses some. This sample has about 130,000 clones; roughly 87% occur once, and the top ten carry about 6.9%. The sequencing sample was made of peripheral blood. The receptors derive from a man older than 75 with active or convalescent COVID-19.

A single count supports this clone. The DNA of the CDR3 is TGTGCCAGCAGCCCGAGGGACAGGGGGGGAAACTATGGCTACACCTTC. Residues: CASSPRDRGGNYGYTF. The rearrangement uses TRBV7-9 and TRBJ1-2, with 11 nucleotides matching TRBD1. J was trimmed by 2 bases and V by 5 bases; bases with no gene match: 7. Germline V CDR1 and CDR2: SEHNR, FQNEAQ (reference sequence). The CDR3 consists of 16 residues.

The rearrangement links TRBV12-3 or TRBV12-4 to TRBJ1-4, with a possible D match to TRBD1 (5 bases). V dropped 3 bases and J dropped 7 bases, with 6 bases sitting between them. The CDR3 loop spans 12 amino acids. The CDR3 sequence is CASSFGGEKLFF. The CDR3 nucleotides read TGTGCCAGCAGTTTCGGGGGTGAAAAACTGTTTTTT.

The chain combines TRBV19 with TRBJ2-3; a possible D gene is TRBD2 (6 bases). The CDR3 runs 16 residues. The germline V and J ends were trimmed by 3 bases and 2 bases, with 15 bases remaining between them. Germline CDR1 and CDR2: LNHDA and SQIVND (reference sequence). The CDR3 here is CASSISLGTFTDTQYF. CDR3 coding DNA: TGTGCCAGTAGTATTTCACTCGGGACTTTCACAGATACGCAGTATTTT.

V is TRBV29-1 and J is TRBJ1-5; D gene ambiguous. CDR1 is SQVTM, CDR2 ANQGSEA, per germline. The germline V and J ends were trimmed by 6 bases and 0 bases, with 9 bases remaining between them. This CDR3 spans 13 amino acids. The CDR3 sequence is CSVAENSNQPQHF. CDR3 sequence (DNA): TGCAGCGTCGCAGAAAATAGCAATCAGCCCCAGCATTTT.

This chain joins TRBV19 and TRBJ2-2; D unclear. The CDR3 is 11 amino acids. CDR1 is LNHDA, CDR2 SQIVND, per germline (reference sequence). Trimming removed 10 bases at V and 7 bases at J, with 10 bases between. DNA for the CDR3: TGTGCCACCACTAACGTCGGGGAGCTGTTTTTT. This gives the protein CATTNVGELFF.

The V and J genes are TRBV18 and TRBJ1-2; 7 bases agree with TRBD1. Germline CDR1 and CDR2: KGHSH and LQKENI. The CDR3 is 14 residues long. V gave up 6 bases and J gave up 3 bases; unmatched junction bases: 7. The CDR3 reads CASSPGQRDYGYTF. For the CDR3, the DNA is TGTGCCAGCTCCCCGGGACAGAGGGACTATGGCTACACCTTC. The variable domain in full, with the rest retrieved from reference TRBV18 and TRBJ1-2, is NAGVMQNPRHLVRRRGQEARLRCSPMKGHSHVYWYRQLPEEGLKFMVYLQKENIIDESGMPKERFSAEFPKEGPSILRIQQVVRGDSAAYFCASSPGQRDYGYTFGSGTRLTVV.

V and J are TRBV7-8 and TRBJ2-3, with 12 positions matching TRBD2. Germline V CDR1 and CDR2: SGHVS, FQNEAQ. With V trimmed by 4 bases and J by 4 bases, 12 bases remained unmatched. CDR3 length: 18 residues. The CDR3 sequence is CASSSFGRLAGVPDTQYF. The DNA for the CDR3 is TGTGCCAGCAGCTCCTTCGGGAGACTAGCGGGAGTCCCAGATACGCAGTATTTT.

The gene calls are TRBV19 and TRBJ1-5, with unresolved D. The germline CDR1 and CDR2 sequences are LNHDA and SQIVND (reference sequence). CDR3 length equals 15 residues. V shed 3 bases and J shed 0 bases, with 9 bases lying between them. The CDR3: CASSIRENSNQPQHF. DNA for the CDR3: TGTGCCAGTAGTATTCGGGAGAATAGCAATCAGCCCCAGCATTTT.

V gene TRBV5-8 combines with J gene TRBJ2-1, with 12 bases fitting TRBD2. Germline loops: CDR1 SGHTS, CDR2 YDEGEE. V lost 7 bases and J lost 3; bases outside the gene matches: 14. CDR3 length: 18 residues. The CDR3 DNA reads TGTGCCAGCGGAAATTTTTTCGGACTAGCGGGAAACTACAATGAGCAGTTCTTC. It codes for CASGNFFGLAGNYNEQFF.

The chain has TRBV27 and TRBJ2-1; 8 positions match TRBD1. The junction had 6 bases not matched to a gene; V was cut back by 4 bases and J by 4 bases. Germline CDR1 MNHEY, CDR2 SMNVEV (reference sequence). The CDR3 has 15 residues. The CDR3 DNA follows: TGTGCCAGCAGTTCAGGGGGCTATTTATACAATGAGCAGTTCTTC. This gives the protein CASSSGGYLYNEQFF.

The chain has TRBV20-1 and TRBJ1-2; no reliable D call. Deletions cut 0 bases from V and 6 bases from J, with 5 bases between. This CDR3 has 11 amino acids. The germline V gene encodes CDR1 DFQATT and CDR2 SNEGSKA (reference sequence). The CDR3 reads CSARERDGYTF. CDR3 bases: TGCAGTGCTAGAGAGAGGGATGGCTACACCTTC.

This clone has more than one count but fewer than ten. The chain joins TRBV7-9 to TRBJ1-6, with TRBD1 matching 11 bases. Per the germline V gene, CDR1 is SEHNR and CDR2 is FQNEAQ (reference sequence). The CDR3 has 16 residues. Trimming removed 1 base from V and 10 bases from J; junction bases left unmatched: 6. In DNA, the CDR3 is TGTGCCAGCAGCTTAGACCAGGGGACAGGGGGATCACCCCTCCACTTT. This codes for CASSLDQGTGGSPLHF.

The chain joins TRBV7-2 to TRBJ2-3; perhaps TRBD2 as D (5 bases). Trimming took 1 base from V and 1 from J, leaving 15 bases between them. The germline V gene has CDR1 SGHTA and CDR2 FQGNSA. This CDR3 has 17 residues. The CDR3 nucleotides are TGTGCCAGCAGCTTAGGCCCCTCTGGACTCGGCACAGATACGCAGTATTTT. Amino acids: CASSLGPSGLGTDTQYF.

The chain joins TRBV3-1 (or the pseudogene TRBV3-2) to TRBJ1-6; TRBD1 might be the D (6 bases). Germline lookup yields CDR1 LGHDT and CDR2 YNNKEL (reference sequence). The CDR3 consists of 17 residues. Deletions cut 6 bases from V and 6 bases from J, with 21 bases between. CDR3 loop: CASSPRWSGASNSPLHF. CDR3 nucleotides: TGTGCCAGCAGTCCAAGATGGTCAGGGGCCAGTAATTCACCCCTCCACTTT.

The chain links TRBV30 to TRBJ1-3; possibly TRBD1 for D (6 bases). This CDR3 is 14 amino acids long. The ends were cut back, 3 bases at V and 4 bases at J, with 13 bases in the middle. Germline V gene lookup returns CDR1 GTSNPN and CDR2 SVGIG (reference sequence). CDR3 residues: CAWSRGSGGNTIYF. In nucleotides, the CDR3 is TGTGCCTGGAGCAGGGGATCGGGCGGAAACACCATATATTTT.

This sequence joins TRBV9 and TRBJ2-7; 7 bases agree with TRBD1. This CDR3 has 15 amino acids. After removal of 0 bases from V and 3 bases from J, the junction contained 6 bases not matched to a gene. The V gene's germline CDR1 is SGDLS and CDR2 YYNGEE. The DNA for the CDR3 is TGTGCCAGCAGCGTAGGGGGCTGGGACAGCTACGAGCAGTACTTC. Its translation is CASSVGGWDSYEQYF. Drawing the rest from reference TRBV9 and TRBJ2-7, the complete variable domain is DSGVTQTPKHLITATGQRVTLRCSPRSGDLSVYWYQQSLDQGLQFLIQYYNGEERAKGNILERFSAQQFPDLHSELNLSSLELGDSALYFCASSVGGWDSYEQYFGPGTRLTVT.

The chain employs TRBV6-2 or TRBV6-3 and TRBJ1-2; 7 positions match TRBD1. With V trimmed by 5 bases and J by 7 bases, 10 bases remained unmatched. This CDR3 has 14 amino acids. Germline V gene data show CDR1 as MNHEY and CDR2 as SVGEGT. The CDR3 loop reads CASSTGTEGGGYTF. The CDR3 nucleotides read TGTGCCAGCAGTACCGGGACAGAGGGCGGTGGCTACACCTTC.

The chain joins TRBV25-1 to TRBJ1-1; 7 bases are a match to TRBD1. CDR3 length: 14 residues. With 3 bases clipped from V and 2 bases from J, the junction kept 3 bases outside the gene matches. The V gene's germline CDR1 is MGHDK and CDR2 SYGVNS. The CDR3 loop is CASSDYRGNTEAFF. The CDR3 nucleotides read TGTGCCAGCAGTGATTACAGGGGTAACACTGAAGCTTTCTTT.

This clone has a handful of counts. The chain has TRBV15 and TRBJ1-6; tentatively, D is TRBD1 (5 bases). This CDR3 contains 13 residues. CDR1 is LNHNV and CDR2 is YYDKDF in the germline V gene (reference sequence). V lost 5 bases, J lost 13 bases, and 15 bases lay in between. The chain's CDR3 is CATSDSPYGPLHF. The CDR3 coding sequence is TGTGCCACCAGCGACAGTCCCTACGGCCCCCTCCACTTT.

This CDR3 reads CASTFQETQYF. The DNA of the CDR3 is TGTGCCAGCACTTTTCAAGAGACCCAGTACTTC. The gene calls are TRBV6-6 and TRBJ2-5, with D uncertain. This CDR3 region has 11 residues. Trimming removed 7 bases from V and 2 bases from J, with 5 bases in between. The V gene's germline CDR1 is MNHNY and CDR2 SVGAGI (reference sequence).

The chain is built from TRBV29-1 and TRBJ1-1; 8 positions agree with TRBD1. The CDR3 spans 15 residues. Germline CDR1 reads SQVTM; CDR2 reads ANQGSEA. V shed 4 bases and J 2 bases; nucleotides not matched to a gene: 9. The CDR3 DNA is TGCAGCGTTGCCCCCGCGACAGGGGCTAACACTGAAGCTTTCTTT. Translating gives CSVAPATGANTEAFF. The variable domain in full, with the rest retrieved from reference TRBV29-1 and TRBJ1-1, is SAVISQKPSRDICQRGTSLTIQCQVDSQVTMMFWYRQQPGQSLTLIATANQGSEATYESGFVIDKFPISRPNLTFSTLTVSNMSPEDSSIYLCSVAPATGANTEAFFGQGTRLTVV.

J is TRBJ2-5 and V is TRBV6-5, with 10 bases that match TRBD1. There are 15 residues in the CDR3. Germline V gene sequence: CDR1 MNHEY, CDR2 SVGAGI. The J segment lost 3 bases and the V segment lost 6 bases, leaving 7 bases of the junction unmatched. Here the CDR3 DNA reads TGTGCCAGCAGCCCCCGGGGGACAGGGGAAGAGACCCAGTACTTC. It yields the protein CASSPRGTGEETQYF.

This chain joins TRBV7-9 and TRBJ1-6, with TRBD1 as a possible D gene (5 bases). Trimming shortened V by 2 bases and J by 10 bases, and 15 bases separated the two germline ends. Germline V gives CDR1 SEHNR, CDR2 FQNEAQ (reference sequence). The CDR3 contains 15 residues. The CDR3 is CASSLLGQGGSPLHF. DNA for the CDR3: TGTGCCAGCAGCTTATTAGGGCAGGGAGGATCACCCCTCCACTTT.